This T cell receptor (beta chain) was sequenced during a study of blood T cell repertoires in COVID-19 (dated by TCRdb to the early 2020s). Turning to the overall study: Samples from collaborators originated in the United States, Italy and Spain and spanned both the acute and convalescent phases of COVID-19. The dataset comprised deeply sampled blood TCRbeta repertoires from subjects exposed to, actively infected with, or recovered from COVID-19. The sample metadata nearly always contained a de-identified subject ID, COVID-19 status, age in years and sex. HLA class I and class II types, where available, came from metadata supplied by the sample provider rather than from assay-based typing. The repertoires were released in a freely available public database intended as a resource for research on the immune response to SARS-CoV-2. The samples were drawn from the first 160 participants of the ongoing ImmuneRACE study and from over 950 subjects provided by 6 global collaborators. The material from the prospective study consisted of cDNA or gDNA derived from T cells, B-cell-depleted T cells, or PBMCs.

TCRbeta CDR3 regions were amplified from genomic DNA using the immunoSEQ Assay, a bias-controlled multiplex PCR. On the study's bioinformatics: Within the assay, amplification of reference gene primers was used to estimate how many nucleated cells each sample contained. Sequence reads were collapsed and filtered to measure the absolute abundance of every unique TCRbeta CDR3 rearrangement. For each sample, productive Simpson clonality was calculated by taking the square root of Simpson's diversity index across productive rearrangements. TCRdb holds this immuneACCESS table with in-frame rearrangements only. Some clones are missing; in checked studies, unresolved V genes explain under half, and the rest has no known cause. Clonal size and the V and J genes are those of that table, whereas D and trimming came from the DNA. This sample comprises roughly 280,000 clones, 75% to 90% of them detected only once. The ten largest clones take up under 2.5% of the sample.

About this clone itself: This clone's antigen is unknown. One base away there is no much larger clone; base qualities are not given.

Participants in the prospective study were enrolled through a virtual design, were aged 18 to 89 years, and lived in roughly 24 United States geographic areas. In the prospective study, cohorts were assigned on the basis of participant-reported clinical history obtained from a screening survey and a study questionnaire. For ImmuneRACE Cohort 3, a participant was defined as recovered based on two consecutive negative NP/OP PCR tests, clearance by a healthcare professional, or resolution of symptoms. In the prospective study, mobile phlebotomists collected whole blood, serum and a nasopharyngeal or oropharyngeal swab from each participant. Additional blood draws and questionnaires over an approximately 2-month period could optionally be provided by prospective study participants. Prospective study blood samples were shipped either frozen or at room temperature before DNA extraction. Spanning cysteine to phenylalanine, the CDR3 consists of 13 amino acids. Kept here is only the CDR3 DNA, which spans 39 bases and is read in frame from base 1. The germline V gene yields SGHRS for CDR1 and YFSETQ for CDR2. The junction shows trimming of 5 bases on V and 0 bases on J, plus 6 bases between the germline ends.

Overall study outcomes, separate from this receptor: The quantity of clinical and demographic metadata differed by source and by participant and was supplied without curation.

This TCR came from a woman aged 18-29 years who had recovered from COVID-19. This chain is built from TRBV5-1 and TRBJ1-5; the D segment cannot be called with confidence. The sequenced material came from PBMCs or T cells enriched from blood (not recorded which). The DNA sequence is TGCGCCAGCAGTTCGGGTAGCAATCAGCCCCAGCATTTT. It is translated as CASSSGSNQPQHF.